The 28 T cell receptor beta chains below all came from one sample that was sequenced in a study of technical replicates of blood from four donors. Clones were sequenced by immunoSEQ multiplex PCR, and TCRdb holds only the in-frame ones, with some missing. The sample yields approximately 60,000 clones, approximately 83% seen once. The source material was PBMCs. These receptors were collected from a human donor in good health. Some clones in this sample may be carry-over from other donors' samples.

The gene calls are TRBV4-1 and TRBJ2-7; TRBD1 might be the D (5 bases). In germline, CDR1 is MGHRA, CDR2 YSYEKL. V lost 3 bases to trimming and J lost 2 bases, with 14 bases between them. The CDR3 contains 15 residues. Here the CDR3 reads CASSHLTGSTYEQYF. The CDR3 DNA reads TGCGCCAGCAGCCACCTAACAGGTTCCACCTACGAGCAGTACTTC.

CDR3 nucleotides: TGCGCCAGCAGTCGATTGAGGGAGGTAAATGGCTACACCTTC. Amino acids: CASSRLREVNGYTF. The gene calls are TRBV23-1 and TRBJ1-2; D not resolved. TRBV23-1 is flagged as an ORF with uncertain function. The CDR3 covers 14 residues. V lost 4 bases to trimming and J lost 6 bases, with 15 bases between them.

The CDR3 sequence is CASSQLWRETEAFF. The CDR3 nucleotides read TGTGCCAGCAGCCAGCTATGGAGGGAAACTGAAGCTTTCTTT. The gene calls are TRBV14 and TRBJ1-1; D gene ambiguous. The V end was cut by 3 bases, the J end by 5 bases, with 13 bases between. CDR3 length: 14 amino acids. CDR1 is SGHDN, CDR2 FVKESK, per germline.

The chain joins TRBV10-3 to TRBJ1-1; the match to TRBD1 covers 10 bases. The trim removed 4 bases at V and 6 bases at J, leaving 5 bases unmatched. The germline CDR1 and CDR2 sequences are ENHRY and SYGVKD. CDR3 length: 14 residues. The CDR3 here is CAISGGQGLSEAFF. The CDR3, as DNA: TGTGCCATCAGTGGGGGACAGGGGTTGTCTGAAGCTTTCTTT.

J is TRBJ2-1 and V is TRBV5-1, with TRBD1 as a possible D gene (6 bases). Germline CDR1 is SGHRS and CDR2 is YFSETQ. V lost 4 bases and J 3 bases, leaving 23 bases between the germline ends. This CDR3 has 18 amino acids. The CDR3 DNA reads TGCGCCAGCAGCCTGGCTCGAGTCCAGGGGAAAGGCTACAATGAGCAGTTCTTC. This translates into CASSLARVQGKGYNEQFF.

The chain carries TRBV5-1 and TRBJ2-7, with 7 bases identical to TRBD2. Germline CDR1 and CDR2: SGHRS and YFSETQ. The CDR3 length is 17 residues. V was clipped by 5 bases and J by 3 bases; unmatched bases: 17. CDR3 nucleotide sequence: TGCGCCAGCAGGCCCAATAGTTCGCCGGGAGGTGGCTACGAGCAGTACTTC. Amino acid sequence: CASRPNSSPGGGYEQYF.

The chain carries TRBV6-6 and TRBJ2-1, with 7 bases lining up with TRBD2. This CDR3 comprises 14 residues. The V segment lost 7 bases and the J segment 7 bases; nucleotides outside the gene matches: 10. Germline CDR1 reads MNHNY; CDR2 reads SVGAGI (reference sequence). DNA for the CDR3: TGTGCCAGCACCTGGGGGGGGTCGGGGAATGAGCAGTTCTTC. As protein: CASTWGGSGNEQFF.

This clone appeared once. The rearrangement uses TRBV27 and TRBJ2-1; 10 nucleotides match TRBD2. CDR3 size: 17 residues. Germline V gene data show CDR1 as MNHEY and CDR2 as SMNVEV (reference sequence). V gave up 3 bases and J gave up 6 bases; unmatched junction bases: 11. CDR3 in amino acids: CASSFARLAGVSNEQFF. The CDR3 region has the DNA TGTGCCAGCAGTTTCGCAAGGCTAGCGGGAGTAAGCAATGAGCAGTTCTTC.

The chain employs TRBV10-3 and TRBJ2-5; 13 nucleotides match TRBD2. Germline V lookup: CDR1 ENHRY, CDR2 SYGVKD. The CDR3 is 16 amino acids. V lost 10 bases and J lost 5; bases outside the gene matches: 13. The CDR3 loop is CASSGTSGITWETQYF. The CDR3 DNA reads TGTGCCAGCTCCGGGACTAGCGGGATAACGTGGGAGACCCAGTACTTC.

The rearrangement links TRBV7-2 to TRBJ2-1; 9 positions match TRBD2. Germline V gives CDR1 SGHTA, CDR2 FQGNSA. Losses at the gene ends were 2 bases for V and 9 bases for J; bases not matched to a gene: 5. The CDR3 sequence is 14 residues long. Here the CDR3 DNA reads TGTGCCAGCAGCTTAATAGCGGGAGTGGTTGAGCAGTTCTTC. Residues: CASSLIAGVVEQFF.

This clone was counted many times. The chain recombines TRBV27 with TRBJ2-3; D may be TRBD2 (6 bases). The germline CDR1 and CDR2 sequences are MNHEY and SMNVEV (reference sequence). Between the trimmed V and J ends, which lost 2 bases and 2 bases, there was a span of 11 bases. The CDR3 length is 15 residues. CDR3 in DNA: TGTGCCAGCAGTTTAATGGGGGGACCCACAGATACGCAGTATTTT. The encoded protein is CASSLMGGPTDTQYF.

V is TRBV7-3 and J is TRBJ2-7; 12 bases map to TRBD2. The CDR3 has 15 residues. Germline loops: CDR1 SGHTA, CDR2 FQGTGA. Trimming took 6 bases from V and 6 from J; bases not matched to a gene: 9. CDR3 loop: CASSPSGRAGSEQYF. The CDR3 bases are TGTGCCAGCAGTCCTAGCGGGAGGGCCGGCTCCGAGCAGTACTTC.

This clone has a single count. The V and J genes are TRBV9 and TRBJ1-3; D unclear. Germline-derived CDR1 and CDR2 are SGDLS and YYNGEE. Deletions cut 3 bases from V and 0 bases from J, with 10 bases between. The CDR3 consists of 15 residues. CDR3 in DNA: TGTGCCAGCAGCGCTAGCGCCCCCTCTGGAAACACCATATATTTT. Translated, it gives CASSASAPSGNTIYF.

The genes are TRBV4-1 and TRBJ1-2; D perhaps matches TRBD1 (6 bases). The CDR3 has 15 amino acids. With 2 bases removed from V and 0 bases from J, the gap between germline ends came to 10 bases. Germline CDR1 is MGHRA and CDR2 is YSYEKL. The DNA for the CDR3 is TGCGCCAGCAGCCAACCGGGACAAGCTAACTATGGCTACACCTTC. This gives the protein CASSQPGQANYGYTF.

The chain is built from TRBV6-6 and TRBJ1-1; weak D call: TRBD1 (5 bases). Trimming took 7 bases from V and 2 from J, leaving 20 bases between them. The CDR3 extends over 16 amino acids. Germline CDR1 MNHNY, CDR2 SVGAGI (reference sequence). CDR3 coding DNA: TGTGCCAGCATTTTACTTGAGGGAGGGGTAAACACTGAAGCTTTCTTT. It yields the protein CASILLEGGVNTEAFF.

The CDR3: CASSPRTGANTEAFF. As DNA, the CDR3 is TGTGCCAGCTCACCACGAACAGGGGCGAACACTGAAGCTTTCTTT. This chain joins TRBV18 and TRBJ1-1; TRBD1 agrees at 7 bases. J gave up 1 base and V 1 base, and 3 bases lay outside the gene matches. Germline CDR1 is KGHSH and CDR2 is LQKENI. The CDR3 spans 15 residues. Combining the CDR3 with reference TRBV18 and TRBJ1-1 gives the whole variable domain NAGVMQNPRHLVRRRGQEARLRCSPMKGHSHVYWYRQLPEEGLKFMVYLQKENIIDESGMPKERFSAEFPKEGPSILRIQQVVRGDSAAYFCASSPRTGANTEAFFGQGTRLTVV.

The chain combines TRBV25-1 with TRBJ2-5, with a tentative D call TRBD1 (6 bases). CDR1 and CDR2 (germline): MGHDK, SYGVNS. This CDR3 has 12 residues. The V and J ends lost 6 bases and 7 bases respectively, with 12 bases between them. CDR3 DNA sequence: TGTGCCAGCAGGGGGGCCGGTAGGACCCAGTACTTC. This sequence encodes CASRGAGRTQYF. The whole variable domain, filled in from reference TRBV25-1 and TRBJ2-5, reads EADIYQTPRYLVIGTGKKITLECSQTMGHDKMYWYQQDPGMELHLIHYSYGVNSTEKGDLSSESTVSRIRTEHFPLTLESARPSHTSQYLCASRGAGRTQYFGPGTRLLVL.

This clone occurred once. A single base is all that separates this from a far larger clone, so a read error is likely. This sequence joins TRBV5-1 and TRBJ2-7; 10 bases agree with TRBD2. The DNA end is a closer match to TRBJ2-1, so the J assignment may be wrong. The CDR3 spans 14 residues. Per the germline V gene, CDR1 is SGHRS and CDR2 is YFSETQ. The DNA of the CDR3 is TGCGCCAGCAGCTCTAGCGGGGGATACAATGAGCAGTTCTTC. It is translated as CASSSSGGYNEQFF.

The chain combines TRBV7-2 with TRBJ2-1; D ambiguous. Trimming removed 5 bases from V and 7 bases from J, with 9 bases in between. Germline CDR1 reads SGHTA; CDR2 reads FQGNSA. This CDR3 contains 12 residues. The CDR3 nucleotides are TGTGCCAGCAGCCCCCTTAGTAATGAGCAGTTCTTC. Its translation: CASSPLSNEQFF.

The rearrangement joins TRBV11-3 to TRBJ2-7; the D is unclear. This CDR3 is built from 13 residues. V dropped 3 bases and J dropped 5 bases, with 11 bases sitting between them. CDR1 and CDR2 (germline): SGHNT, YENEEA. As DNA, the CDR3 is TGTGCCAGCAGCTTCATTCCGGGTGACGAGCAGTACTTC. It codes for CASSFIPGDEQYF.

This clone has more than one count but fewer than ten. CDR3 nucleotide sequence: TGTGCCTGGAGTGTACTAGGTACTGGGGAAGCTTTCTTT. Its protein product is CAWSVLGTGEAFF. The chain carries TRBV30 and TRBJ1-1; D unclear. CDR3 length equals 13 residues. Trimming removed 0 bases at V and 8 bases at J, with 13 bases between. Germline assignment: CDR1 GTSNPN and CDR2 SVGIG (reference sequence).

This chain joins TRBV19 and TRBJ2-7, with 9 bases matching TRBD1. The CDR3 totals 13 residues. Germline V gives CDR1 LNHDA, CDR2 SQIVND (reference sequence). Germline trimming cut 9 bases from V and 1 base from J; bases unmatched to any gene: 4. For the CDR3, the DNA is TGTGCCAGCAGCGACAGGGGGTCCTACGAGCAGTACTTC. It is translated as CASSDRGSYEQYF.

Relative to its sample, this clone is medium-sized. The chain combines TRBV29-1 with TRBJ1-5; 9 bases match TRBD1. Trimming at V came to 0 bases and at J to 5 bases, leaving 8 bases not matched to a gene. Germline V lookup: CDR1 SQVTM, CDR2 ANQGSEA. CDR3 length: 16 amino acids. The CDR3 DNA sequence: TGCAGCGTTGAAGATCTCCCACAGGGGGCAGATCAGCCCCAGCATTTT. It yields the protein CSVEDLPQGADQPQHF.

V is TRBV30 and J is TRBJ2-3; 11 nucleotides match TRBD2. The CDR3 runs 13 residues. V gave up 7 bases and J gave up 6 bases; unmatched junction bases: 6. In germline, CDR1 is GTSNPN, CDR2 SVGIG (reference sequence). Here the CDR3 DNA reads TGTGCCTTCCGACTAGCGGGATCGGATACGCAGTATTTT. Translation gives CAFRLAGSDTQYF.

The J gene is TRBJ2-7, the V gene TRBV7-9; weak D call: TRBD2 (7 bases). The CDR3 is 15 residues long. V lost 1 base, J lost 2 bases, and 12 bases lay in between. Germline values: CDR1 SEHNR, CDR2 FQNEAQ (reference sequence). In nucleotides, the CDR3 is TGTGCCAGCAGCTTAGGGGGGGGCTCAACCTACGAGCAGTACTTC. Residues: CASSLGGGSTYEQYF.

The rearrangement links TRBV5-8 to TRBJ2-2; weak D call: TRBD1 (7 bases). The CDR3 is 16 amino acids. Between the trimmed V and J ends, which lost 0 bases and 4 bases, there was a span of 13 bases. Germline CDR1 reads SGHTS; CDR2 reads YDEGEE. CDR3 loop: CASSLAPGGFTGELFF. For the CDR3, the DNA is TGTGCCAGCAGCTTGGCCCCAGGGGGGTTCACCGGGGAGCTGTTTTTT. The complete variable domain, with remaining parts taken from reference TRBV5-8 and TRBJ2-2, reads EAGVTQSPTHLIKTRGQQATLRCSPISGHTSVYWYQQALGLGLQFLLWYDEGEERNRGNFPPRFSGRQFPNYSSELNVNALELEDSALYLCASSLAPGGFTGELFFGEGSRLTVL.

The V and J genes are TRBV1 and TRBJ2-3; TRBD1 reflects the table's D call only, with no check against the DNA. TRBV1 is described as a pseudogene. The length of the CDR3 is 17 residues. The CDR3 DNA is TGCACCAGCAGCCAAGCTCGGGGACAGATTGGGACAGATACGCAGTATTTT. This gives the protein CTSSQARGQIGTDTQYF.

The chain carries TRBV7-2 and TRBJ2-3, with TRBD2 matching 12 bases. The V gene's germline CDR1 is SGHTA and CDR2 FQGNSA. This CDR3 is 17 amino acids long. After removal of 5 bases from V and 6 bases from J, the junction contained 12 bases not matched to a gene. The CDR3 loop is CASSTASGRAGGDTQYF. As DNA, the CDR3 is TGTGCCAGCAGCACCGCTAGCGGGAGGGCCGGGGGGGATACGCAGTATTTT.